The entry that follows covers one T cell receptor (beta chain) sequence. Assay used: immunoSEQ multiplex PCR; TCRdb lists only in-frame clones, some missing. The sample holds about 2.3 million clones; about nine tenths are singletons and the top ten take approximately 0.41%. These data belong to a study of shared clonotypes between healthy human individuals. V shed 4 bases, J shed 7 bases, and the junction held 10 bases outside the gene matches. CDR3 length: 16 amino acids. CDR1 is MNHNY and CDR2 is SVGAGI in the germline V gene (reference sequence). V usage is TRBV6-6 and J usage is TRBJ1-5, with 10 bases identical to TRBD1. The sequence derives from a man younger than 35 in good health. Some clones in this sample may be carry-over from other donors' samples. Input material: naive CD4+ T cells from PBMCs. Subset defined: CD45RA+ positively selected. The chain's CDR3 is CASSFLTGGARQPQHF. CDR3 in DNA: TGTGCCAGCAGTTTCCTGACAGGGGGCGCGCGACAGCCCCAGCATTTT.